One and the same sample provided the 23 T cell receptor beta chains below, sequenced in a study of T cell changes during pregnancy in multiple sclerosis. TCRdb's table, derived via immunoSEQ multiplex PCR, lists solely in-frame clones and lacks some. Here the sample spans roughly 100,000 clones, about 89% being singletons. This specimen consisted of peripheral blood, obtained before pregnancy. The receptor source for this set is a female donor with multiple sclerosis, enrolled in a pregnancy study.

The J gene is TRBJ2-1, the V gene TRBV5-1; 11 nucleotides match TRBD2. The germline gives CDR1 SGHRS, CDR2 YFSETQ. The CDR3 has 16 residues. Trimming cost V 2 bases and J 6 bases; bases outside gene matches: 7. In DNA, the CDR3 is TGCGCCAGCAGCTTAATAGCGGGGGGGCGGAGCAATGAGCAGTTCTTC. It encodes CASSLIAGGRSNEQFF.

The DNA for the CDR3 is TGTGCCAGCCAATGGACTAGCGGACCCTACGAGCAGTACTTC. This gives the protein CASQWTSGPYEQYF. The J gene is TRBJ2-7, the V gene TRBV28; 10 bases map to TRBD2. This CDR3 contains 14 residues. In germline, CDR1 is MDHEN, CDR2 SYDVKM. The J segment lost 2 bases and the V segment lost 8 bases, leaving 6 bases of the junction unmatched.

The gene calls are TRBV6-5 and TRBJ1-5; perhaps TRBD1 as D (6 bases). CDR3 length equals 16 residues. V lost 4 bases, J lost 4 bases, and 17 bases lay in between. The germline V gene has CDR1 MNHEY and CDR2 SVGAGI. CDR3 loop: CASSWWDTMGNQPQHF. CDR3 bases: TGTGCCAGCAGTTGGTGGGACACCATGGGGAATCAGCCCCAGCATTTT.

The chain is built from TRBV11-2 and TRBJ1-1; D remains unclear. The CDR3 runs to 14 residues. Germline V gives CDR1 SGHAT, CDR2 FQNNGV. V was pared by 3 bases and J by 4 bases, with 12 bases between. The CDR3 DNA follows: TGTGCCAGCAGCTTGGACGGGATGAGCACTGAAGCTTTCTTT. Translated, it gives CASSLDGMSTEAFF.

The CDR3 region is CASSLGGIKNTEAFF. CDR3 bases: TGTGCCAGCAGCTTAGGAGGGATAAAGAACACTGAAGCTTTCTTT. This rearrangement joins TRBV7-8 to TRBJ1-1, with no clear D. Looked up from germline, CDR1 is SGHVS and CDR2 is FQNEAQ. This CDR3 has 15 residues. V dropped 1 base and J dropped 1 base, with 10 bases sitting between them.

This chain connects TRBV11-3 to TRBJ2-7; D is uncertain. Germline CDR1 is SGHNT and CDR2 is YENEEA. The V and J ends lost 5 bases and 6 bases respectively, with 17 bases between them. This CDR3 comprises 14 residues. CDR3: CASSPGLTVPEQYF. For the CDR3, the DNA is TGTGCCAGCAGCCCCGGGTTAACGGTGCCCGAGCAGTACTTC.

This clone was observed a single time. Written as DNA, the CDR3 is TGTGCCAGCAGGGACTGGCGCGGGGCTTTCTTT. Its protein product is CASRDWRGAFF. V gene TRBV2 combines with J gene TRBJ1-1; D gene ambiguous. This CDR3 is built from 11 residues. CDR1 is SNHLY and CDR2 is FYNNEI in the germline V gene. The V end lost 6 bases, the J end lost 11 bases, and 13 bases lay between the germline ends.

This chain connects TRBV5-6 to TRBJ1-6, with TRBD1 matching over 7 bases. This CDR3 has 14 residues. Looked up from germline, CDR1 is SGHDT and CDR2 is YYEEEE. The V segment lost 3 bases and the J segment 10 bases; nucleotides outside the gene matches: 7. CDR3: CASSYDRVLSPLHF. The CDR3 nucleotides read TGTGCCAGCAGCTATGACAGGGTATTGTCACCCCTCCACTTT.

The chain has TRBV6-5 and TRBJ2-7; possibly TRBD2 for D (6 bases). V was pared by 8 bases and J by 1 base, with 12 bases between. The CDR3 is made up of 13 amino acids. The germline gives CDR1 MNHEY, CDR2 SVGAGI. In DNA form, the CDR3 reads TGTGCCAGCCTAGAGAGCGGGTCCTACGAGCAGTACTTC. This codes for CASLESGSYEQYF.

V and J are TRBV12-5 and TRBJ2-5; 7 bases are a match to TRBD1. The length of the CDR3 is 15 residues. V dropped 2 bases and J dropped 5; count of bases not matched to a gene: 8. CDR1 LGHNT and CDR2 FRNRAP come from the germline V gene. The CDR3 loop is CASGLSGGPGETQYF. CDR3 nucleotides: TGTGCTAGTGGTTTGTCAGGGGGTCCTGGGGAGACCCAGTACTTC.

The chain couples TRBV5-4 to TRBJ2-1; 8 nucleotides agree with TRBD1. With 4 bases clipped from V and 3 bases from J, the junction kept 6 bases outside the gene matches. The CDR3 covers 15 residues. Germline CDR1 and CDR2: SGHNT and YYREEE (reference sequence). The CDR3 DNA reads TGTGCCAGCAGCGTGACAGGGGTAATCTACAATGAGCAGTTCTTC. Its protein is CASSVTGVIYNEQFF.

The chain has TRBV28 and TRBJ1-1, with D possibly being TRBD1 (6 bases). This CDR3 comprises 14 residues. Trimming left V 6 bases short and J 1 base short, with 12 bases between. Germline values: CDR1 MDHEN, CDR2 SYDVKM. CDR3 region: CASSIGGANTEAFF. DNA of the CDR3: TGTGCCAGCAGCATTGGGGGCGCGAACACTGAAGCTTTCTTT.

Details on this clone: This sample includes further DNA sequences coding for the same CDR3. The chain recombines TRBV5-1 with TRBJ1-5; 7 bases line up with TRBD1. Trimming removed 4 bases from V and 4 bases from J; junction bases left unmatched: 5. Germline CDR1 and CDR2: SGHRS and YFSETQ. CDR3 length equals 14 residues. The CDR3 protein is CASSTGQVNQPQHF. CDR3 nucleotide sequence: TGCGCCAGCAGCACCGGACAGGTGAATCAGCCCCAGCATTTT. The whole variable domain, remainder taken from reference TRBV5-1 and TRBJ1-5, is KAGVTQTPRYLIKTRGQQVTLSCSPISGHRSVSWYQQTPGQGLQFLFEYFSETQRNKGNFPGRFSGRQFSNSRSEMNVSTLELGDSALYLCASSTGQVNQPQHFGDGTRLSIL.

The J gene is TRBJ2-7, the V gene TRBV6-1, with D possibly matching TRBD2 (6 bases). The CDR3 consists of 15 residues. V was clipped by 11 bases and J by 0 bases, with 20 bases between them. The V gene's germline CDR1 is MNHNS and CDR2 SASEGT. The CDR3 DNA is TGTGCCGGGTCCAATCGCGGGGACGGCTCCTACGAGCAGTACTTC. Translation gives CAGSNRGDGSYEQYF.

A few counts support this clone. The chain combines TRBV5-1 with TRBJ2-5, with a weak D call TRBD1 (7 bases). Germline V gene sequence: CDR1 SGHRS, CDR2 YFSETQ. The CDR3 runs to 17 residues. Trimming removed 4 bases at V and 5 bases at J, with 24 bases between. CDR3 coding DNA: TGCGCCAGCAGCCCCCTGGTCAGGACAGGAGGGGGGGAGACCCAGTACTTC. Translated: CASSPLVRTGGGETQYF. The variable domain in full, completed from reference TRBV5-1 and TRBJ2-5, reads KAGVTQTPRYLIKTRGQQVTLSCSPISGHRSVSWYQQTPGQGLQFLFEYFSETQRNKGNFPGRFSGRQFSNSRSEMNVSTLELGDSALYLCASSPLVRTGGGETQYFGPGTRLLVL.

DNA of the CDR3: TGTGCCAGCAGCCCCGGGACTAGCGGGAACAATGAGCAGTTCTTC. This sequence encodes CASSPGTSGNNEQFF. The chain uses TRBV11-3 and TRBJ2-1; TRBD2 matches at 13 bases. Trimming took 5 bases from V and 5 from J; bases not matched to a gene: 3. CDR3 length equals 15 residues. Germline-derived CDR1 and CDR2 are SGHNT and YENEEA.

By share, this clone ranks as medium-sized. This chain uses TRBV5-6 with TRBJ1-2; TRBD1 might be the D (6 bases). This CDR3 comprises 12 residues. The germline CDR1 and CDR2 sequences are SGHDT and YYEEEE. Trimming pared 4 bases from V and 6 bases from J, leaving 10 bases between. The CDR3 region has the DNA TGTGCCAGCAGCGATGCAGGGGATGGCTACACCTTC. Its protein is CASSDAGDGYTF.

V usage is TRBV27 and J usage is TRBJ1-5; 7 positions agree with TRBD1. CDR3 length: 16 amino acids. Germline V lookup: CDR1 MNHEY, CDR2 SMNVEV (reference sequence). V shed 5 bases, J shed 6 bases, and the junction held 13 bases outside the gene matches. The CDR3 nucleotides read TGTGCCAGCAGTCCCAGACAGGGCTTGATCAGTCAGCCCCAGCATTTT. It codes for CASSPRQGLISQPQHF.

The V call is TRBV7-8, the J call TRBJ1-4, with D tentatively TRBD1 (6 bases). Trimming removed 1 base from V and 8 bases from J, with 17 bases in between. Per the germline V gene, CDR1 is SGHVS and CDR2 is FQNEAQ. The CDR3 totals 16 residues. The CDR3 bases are TGTGCCAGCAGCTTAGGCGTGTCAGGGGTAGGCGAAAAACTGTTTTTT. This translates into CASSLGVSGVGEKLFF. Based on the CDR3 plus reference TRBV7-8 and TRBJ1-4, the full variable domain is GAGVSQSPRYKVAKRGQDVALRCDPISGHVSLFWYQQALGQGPEFLTYFQNEAQLDKSGLPSDRFFAERPEGSVSTLKIQRTQQEDSAVYLCASSLGVSGVGEKLFFGSGTQLSVL.

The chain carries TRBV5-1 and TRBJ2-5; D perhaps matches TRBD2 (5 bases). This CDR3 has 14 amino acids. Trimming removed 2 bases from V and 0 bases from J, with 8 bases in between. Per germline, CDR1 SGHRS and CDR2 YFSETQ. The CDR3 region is CASSFFGNQETQYF. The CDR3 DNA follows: TGCGCCAGCAGCTTCTTCGGGAACCAAGAGACCCAGTACTTC.

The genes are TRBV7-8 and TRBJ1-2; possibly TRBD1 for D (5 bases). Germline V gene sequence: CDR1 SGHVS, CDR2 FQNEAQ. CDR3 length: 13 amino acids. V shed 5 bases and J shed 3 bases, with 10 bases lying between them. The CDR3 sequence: CASSQGGDYGYTF. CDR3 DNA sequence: TGTGCCAGCAGCCAGGGTGGCGACTATGGCTACACCTTC.

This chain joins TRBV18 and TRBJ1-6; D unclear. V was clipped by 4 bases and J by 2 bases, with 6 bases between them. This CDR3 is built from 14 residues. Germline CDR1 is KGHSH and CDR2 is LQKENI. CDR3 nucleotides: TGTGCCAGCTCACAACAGACCTATAATTCACCCCTCCACTTT. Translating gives CASSQQTYNSPLHF.

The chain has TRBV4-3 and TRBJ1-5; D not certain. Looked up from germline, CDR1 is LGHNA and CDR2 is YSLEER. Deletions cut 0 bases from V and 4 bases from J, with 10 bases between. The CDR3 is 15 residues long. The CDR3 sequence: CASSQDFPGNQPQHF. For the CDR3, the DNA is TGCGCCAGCAGCCAAGATTTCCCCGGGAATCAGCCCCAGCATTTT.